Listed below are T cell receptor beta chains from one sample, sequenced in a study of radiotherapy plus CTLA-4 blockade in lung cancer. Clones were sequenced by immunoSEQ multiplex PCR, and TCRdb holds only the in-frame ones, with some missing. This sample has tens of thousands of clones, with 70% to 75% found just once. This specimen consisted of peripheral blood, obtained from a patient treated with radiotherapy plus ipilimumab. The receptors come from a human donor with non-small cell lung cancer who had a complete response to radiotherapy plus ipilimumab. Each CDR3 is given with its conserved first and last residue. The D gene is left open where the match is weak. Clone size is stated in some rows and not others, as once, few, many or a class when expanded.

clone_size: NA; v_call: TRBV5-1; j_call: TRBJ2-3; d_call: NA; cdr3_aa: CASSSKGAPTDTQYF; cdr3_nt: TGCGCCAGCAGCTCCAAAGGGGCTCCCACAGATACGCAGTATTTT
clone_size: NA; v_call: TRBV5-8; j_call: TRBJ1-1; d_call: NA; cdr3_aa: CASSLFRFTEAFF; cdr3_nt: TGTGCCAGCAGCTTATTCCGGTTCACTGAAGCTTTCTTT
clone_size: medium-sized; v_call: TRBV28; j_call: TRBJ1-2; d_call: NA; cdr3_aa: CASSFSRGGYTF; cdr3_nt: TGTGCCAGCAGTTTCAGCCGGGGGGGCTACACCTTC
clone_size: NA; v_call: TRBV28; j_call: TRBJ2-7; d_call: TRBD2; cdr3_aa: CASRASGRALYEQYF; cdr3_nt: TGTGCCAGCAGAGCTAGCGGGAGGGCCCTCTACGAGCAGTACTTC
clone_size: NA; v_call: TRBV4-2; j_call: TRBJ1-5; d_call: NA; cdr3_aa: CASSQLPSTGEQPQHF; cdr3_nt: TGTGCCAGCAGCCAATTGCCCTCAACTGGGGAGCAGCCCCAGCATTTT
clone_size: once; v_call: TRBV7-9; j_call: TRBJ2-5; d_call: NA; cdr3_aa: CASSLALAGQETQYF; cdr3_nt: TGTGCCAGCAGCTTAGCGCTGGCGGGGCAAGAGACCCAGTACTTC
clone_size: NA; v_call: TRBV4-2; j_call: TRBJ1-1; d_call: NA; cdr3_aa: CASSQMPGDAFF; cdr3_nt: TGTGCCAGCAGCCAGATGCCAGGGGACGCTTTCTTT
clone_size: medium-sized; v_call: TRBV19; j_call: TRBJ2-1; d_call: NA; cdr3_aa: CASTGAGLVNEQFF; cdr3_nt: TGTGCCAGTACTGGGGCAGGGCTTGTGAATGAGCAGTTCTTC
clone_size: NA; v_call: TRBV6-6; j_call: TRBJ2-6; d_call: NA; cdr3_aa: CASGLRLRSGANVLTF; cdr3_nt: TGTGCCAGCGGACTGCGACTCCGCTCTGGGGCCAACGTCCTGACTTTC
clone_size: NA; v_call: TRBV5-1; j_call: TRBJ2-3; d_call: TRBD1; cdr3_aa: CASSPGTGQFTDTQYF; cdr3_nt: TGCGCCAGCAGCCCAGGGACAGGGCAATTCACAGATACGCAGTATTTT
clone_size: once; v_call: TRBV4-1; j_call: TRBJ1-5; d_call: NA; cdr3_aa: CASSPYKNQPQHF; cdr3_nt: TGCGCCAGCAGCCCATACAAGAATCAGCCCCAGCATTTT
clone_size: NA; v_call: TRBV27; j_call: TRBJ2-2; d_call: NA; cdr3_aa: CASSLGPRATSFGELFF; cdr3_nt: TGTGCCAGCAGTTTAGGTCCCCGTGCGACAAGCTTTGGGGAGCTGTTTTTT
clone_size: NA; v_call: TRBV5-1; j_call: TRBJ1-1; d_call: NA; cdr3_aa: CASSLFQENTEAFF; cdr3_nt: TGCGCCAGCAGCTTGTTTCAGGAGAACACTGAAGCTTTCTTT
clone_size: few; v_call: TRBV7-3; j_call: TRBJ2-7; d_call: NA; cdr3_aa: CASSPTAATSSYEQYF; cdr3_nt: TGTGCCAGCAGCCCCACAGCTGCGACGAGCTCCTACGAGCAGTACTTC
clone_size: once; v_call: TRBV5-1; j_call: TRBJ2-2; d_call: TRBD2; cdr3_aa: CASTRTSGVNTGELFF; cdr3_nt: TGCGCCAGCACCCGGACTAGCGGGGTGAACACCGGGGAGCTGTTTTTT
clone_size: NA; v_call: TRBV29-1; j_call: TRBJ2-1; d_call: NA; cdr3_aa: CSVEDRTVMYNEQFF; cdr3_nt: TGCAGCGTTGAAGATAGGACAGTTATGTACAATGAGCAGTTCTTC
clone_size: NA; v_call: TRBV27; j_call: TRBJ1-5; d_call: NA; cdr3_aa: CASSLSWRGYSNQPQHF; cdr3_nt: TGTGCCAGCAGTTTATCTTGGAGGGGTTATAGCAATCAGCCCCAGCATTTT
clone_size: few; v_call: TRBV9; j_call: TRBJ2-3; d_call: NA; cdr3_aa: CASSVLLTDTQYF; cdr3_nt: TGTGCCAGCAGCGTGCTACTTACAGATACGCAGTATTTT
clone_size: NA; v_call: TRBV5-1; j_call: TRBJ2-3; d_call: TRBD2; cdr3_aa: CASSPLIAGGSTDTQYF; cdr3_nt: TGCGCCAGCAGCCCTCTCATAGCGGGAGGGAGCACAGATACGCAGTATTTT
clone_size: NA; v_call: TRBV9; j_call: TRBJ1-1; d_call: NA; cdr3_aa: CASSARASNTEAFF; cdr3_nt: TGTGCCAGCAGCGCCAGGGCATCGAACACTGAAGCTTTCTTT
clone_size: NA; v_call: TRBV7-2; j_call: TRBJ2-7; d_call: TRBD1; cdr3_aa: CASSLARSGGGEQYF; cdr3_nt: TGTGCCAGCAGCTTAGCCCGCTCAGGGGGCGGCGAGCAGTACTTC
clone_size: few; v_call: TRBV13; j_call: TRBJ2-2; d_call: NA; cdr3_aa: CASRRVNTGELFF; cdr3_nt: TGTGCCAGTCGCCGGGTGAACACCGGGGAGCTGTTTTTT
clone_size: NA; v_call: TRBV7-6; j_call: TRBJ2-2; d_call: NA; cdr3_aa: CASSLGPQTGELFF; cdr3_nt: TGTGCCAGCAGCTTAGGGCCACAGACCGGGGAGCTGTTTTTT
clone_size: NA; v_call: TRBV28; j_call: TRBJ1-2; d_call: NA; cdr3_aa: CASSNTGAAGYTF; cdr3_nt: TGTGCCAGCAGCAATACAGGAGCCGCTGGCTACACCTTC
clone_size: NA; v_call: TRBV5-4; j_call: TRBJ1-1; d_call: TRBD1; cdr3_aa: CASSLKGQGGTEAFF; cdr3_nt: TGTGCCAGCAGCTTGAAGGGACAGGGGGGGACTGAAGCTTTCTTT
clone_size: few; v_call: TRBV7-9; j_call: TRBJ2-7; d_call: TRBD1; cdr3_aa: CASSQFVGTGSYEQYF; cdr3_nt: TGTGCCAGCAGCCAATTCGTCGGGACAGGCTCCTACGAGCAGTACTTC
clone_size: NA; v_call: TRBV7-9; j_call: TRBJ1-4; d_call: NA; cdr3_aa: CASSPKLTGLGEKLFF; cdr3_nt: TGTGCCAGCAGCCCGAAACTAACAGGGTTGGGGGAAAAACTGTTTTTT
clone_size: NA; v_call: TRBV6-1; j_call: TRBJ2-3; d_call: TRBD2; cdr3_aa: CASRELAGGPRADTQYF; cdr3_nt: TGTGCCAGCAGGGAACTAGCGGGGGGGCCTCGCGCAGATACGCAGTATTTT
clone_size: NA; v_call: TRBV5-1; j_call: TRBJ1-5; d_call: TRBD1; cdr3_aa: CASRSGTGSNQPQHF; cdr3_nt: TGCGCCAGCAGGTCCGGGACAGGTAGCAATCAGCCCCAGCATTTT
clone_size: NA; v_call: TRBV2; j_call: TRBJ2-2; d_call: NA; cdr3_aa: CASSPRQTGELFF; cdr3_nt: TGTGCCAGCAGTCCAAGACAGACCGGGGAGCTGTTTTTT
clone_size: NA; v_call: TRBV5-4; j_call: TRBJ1-2; d_call: NA; cdr3_aa: CASSRNSAGGHGGYTF; cdr3_nt: TGTGCCAGCAGCCGTAATTCCGCGGGGGGGCATGGTGGCTACACCTTC
clone_size: NA; v_call: TRBV27; j_call: TRBJ2-1; d_call: NA; cdr3_aa: CASSLLRDSYNEQFF; cdr3_nt: TGTGCCAGCAGTTTGTTGCGGGACTCCTACAATGAGCAGTTCTTC
clone_size: NA; v_call: TRBV6-6; j_call: TRBJ2-2; d_call: NA; cdr3_aa: CASKGETGELFF; cdr3_nt: TGTGCCAGCAAAGGGGAAACCGGGGAGCTGTTTTTT
clone_size: NA; v_call: TRBV7-8; j_call: TRBJ1-2; d_call: NA; cdr3_aa: CASSRGPGNYGYTF; cdr3_nt: TGTGCCAGCAGCCGAGGGCCGGGCAACTATGGCTACACCTTC
clone_size: NA; v_call: TRBV6-1; j_call: TRBJ1-2; d_call: TRBD1; cdr3_aa: CATTTGGYGYTF; cdr3_nt: TGTGCCACAACGACAGGGGGCTATGGCTACACCTTC
clone_size: NA; v_call: TRBV5-6; j_call: TRBJ2-7; d_call: NA; cdr3_aa: CASSLEGGATSSYEQYF; cdr3_nt: TGTGCCAGCAGCTTGGAAGGGGGGGCCACTAGCTCCTACGAGCAGTACTTC
clone_size: NA; v_call: TRBV7-9; j_call: TRBJ1-1; d_call: TRBD1; cdr3_aa: CASSLEGDRGDEAFF; cdr3_nt: TGTGCCAGCAGCTTAGAGGGGGACAGGGGGGACGAAGCTTTCTTT
clone_size: NA; v_call: TRBV6-5; j_call: TRBJ2-1; d_call: NA; cdr3_aa: CASSYSWPDEQFF; cdr3_nt: TGTGCCAGCAGTTACTCGTGGCCCGATGAGCAGTTCTTC
clone_size: NA; v_call: TRBV6-6; j_call: TRBJ2-7; d_call: TRBD2; cdr3_aa: CATRREVSYEQYF; cdr3_nt: TGTGCAACGAGACGGGAGGTTTCCTACGAGCAGTACTTC
clone_size: NA; v_call: TRBV4-1; j_call: TRBJ2-7; d_call: TRBD2; cdr3_aa: CASSLGLAGAQYF; cdr3_nt: TGCGCCAGCAGTCTCGGACTAGCGGGAGCGCAGTACTTC
clone_size: NA; v_call: TRBV30; j_call: TRBJ1-1; d_call: NA; cdr3_aa: CAWSLGYGSWTEAFF; cdr3_nt: TGTGCCTGGTCCCTGGGATACGGGAGCTGGACTGAAGCTTTCTTT
clone_size: NA; v_call: TRBV5-4; j_call: TRBJ2-1; d_call: TRBD1; cdr3_aa: CASSLEGQSSYNEQFF; cdr3_nt: TGTGCCAGCAGCTTGGAGGGACAGAGCTCCTACAATGAGCAGTTCTTC
clone_size: NA; v_call: TRBV13; j_call: TRBJ2-7; d_call: TRBD2; cdr3_aa: CASSRGLGREQYF; cdr3_nt: TGTGCCAGCAGCCGAGGACTAGGGCGCGAGCAGTACTTC
clone_size: NA; v_call: TRBV7-2; j_call: TRBJ2-7; d_call: TRBD2; cdr3_aa: CASSARSGTSTLLEQYF; cdr3_nt: TGTGCCAGCAGCGCCCGGTCGGGGACTAGTACACTCCTCGAGCAGTACTTC
clone_size: NA; v_call: TRBV7-9; j_call: TRBJ1-1; d_call: NA; cdr3_aa: CASSFTGNTEAFF; cdr3_nt: TGTGCCAGCAGCTTCACGGGGAACACTGAAGCTTTCTTT
clone_size: NA; v_call: TRBV7-2; j_call: TRBJ1-2; d_call: TRBD1; cdr3_aa: CASSSGTGGYGYTF; cdr3_nt: TGTGCCAGCAGCTCTGGGACAGGGGGTTATGGCTACACCTTC
clone_size: NA; v_call: TRBV5-1; j_call: TRBJ1-5; d_call: TRBD1; cdr3_aa: CASSPGTGVNQPQHF; cdr3_nt: TGCGCCAGCAGCCCCGGGACAGGGGTCAATCAGCCCCAGCATTTT